Each of the 26 T cell receptor beta chains below was sequenced from the same sample in a study of molecular identifiers for immune sequencing clone quantification. From the PCR reads, TCRdb called clonotypes with MiXCR, one entry per CDR3 protein. Of 460,000 or so distinct CDR3 sequences listed, 20% to 25% were seen once; the top ten hold around 0.84%. Sequencing was carried out using naive CD8+ T cells from blood, with Jurkat cell RNA spiked in. This sample's subset: FACS-sorted CD8+CD4-CCR7+CD45RA+ naive T cells. The source of these receptors is a human donor in good health. Some libraries in this study had Jurkat cell RNA spiked in.

The V and J genes are TRBV20-1 and TRBJ2-7; 7 bases agree with TRBD1. The CDR3 loop spans 13 amino acids. Germline CDR1 is DFQATT and CDR2 is SNEGSKA (reference sequence). Trimming cost V 8 bases and J 2 bases; bases outside gene matches: 9. The chain's CDR3 is CSIRTGETYEQYF. CDR3 DNA: TGCAGTATCAGGACAGGTGAAACCTACGAGCAGTACTTC.

Regarding this clonotype: Germline and junction disagree at one end, which may indicate a read error. J is TRBJ2-7 and V is TRBV4-1; the match to TRBD2 covers 7 bases. The CDR3 consists of 17 residues. Germline lookup yields CDR1 MGHRA and CDR2 YSYEKL. The CDR3 spells CASCQEGPAAGLNEQYF. CDR3 bases: TGCGCCAGCTGCCAAGAGGGTCCGGCAGCGGGACTCAACGAGCAGTACTTC.

In DNA form, the CDR3 reads TGTGCCAGCAGCTTATCCGGAGAGACTGAAGCTTTCTTT. This codes for CASSLSGETEAFF. This chain connects TRBV7-2 to TRBJ1-1; no definite D call. This CDR3 contains 13 residues. Germline V lookup: CDR1 SGHTA, CDR2 FQGNSA. The V end was cut by 2 bases, the J end by 5 bases, with 9 bases between. The full variable domain, rest sourced from reference TRBV7-2 and TRBJ1-1, is GAGVSQSPSNKVTEKGKDVELRCDPISGHTALYWYRQSLGQGLEFLIYFQGNSAPDKSGLPSDRFSAERTGGSVSTLTIQRTQQEDSAVYLCASSLSGETEAFFGQGTRLTVV.

This clonotype was seen many times. This rearrangement joins TRBV7-9 to TRBJ2-5; 10 positions match TRBD1. V trimming: 5 bases; J trimming: 3 bases; junction bases outside the gene matches: 6. Germline V CDR1 and CDR2: SEHNR, FQNEAQ (reference sequence). The CDR3 sequence is 15 residues long. The CDR3: CASSPLTGGEETQYF. The CDR3 DNA reads TGTGCCAGCAGCCCTTTGACAGGGGGCGAAGAGACCCAGTACTTC.

The chain combines TRBV5-6 with TRBJ2-1, with 8 bases that match TRBD1. CDR3 length: 15 residues. J was trimmed by 5 bases and V by 4 bases; bases with no gene match: 8. From germline, CDR1 is SGHDT and CDR2 YYEEEE. CDR3 bases: TGTGCCAGCAGCCAGCCGGACAGGGAAGACAATGAGCAGTTCTTC. Residues: CASSQPDREDNEQFF. The complete variable domain, with remaining parts taken from reference TRBV5-6 and TRBJ2-1, reads DAGVTQSPTHLIKTRGQQVTLRCSPKSGHDTVSWYQQALGQGPQFIFQYYEEEERQRGNFPDRFSGHQFPNYSSELNVNALLLGDSALYLCASSQPDREDNEQFFGPGTRLTVL.

The V gene is TRBV18, the J gene TRBJ1-5; no reliable D call. The CDR3 has 14 amino acids. V was pared by 3 bases and J by 10 bases, with 16 bases between. Germline lookup yields CDR1 KGHSH and CDR2 LQKENI. CDR3 residues: CASSPKAGYDPQHF. The CDR3 nucleotides read TGTGCCAGCTCACCGAAGGCCGGATATGATCCCCAGCATTTT.

This clonotype was picked up a small number of times. V usage is TRBV5-4 and J usage is TRBJ2-7, with D perhaps being TRBD1 or TRBD2 (6 bases each). Deletions cut 4 bases from V and 4 bases from J, with 21 bases between. The CDR3 spans 16 residues. CDR1 and CDR2 from the germline V gene are SGHNT and YYREEE (reference sequence). The DNA for the CDR3 is TGTGCCAGCAGCCCCACGTGGGGGGCGAAGTCTTACGAGCAGTACTTC. It encodes CASSPTWGAKSYEQYF.

The chain couples TRBV27 to TRBJ1-1; no clear D gene. The CDR3 runs to 17 residues. Germline CDR1 MNHEY, CDR2 SMNVEV (reference sequence). Trimming took off 5 bases at V and 0 bases at J, with 19 bases between the two ends. Here the CDR3 reads CASSRAPGRLLNTEAFF. Written as DNA, the CDR3 is TGTGCCAGCAGTAGGGCCCCCGGACGGCTCTTGAACACTGAAGCTTTCTTT.

This clonotype was observed a few times. The rearrangement links TRBV7-9 to TRBJ2-3; the D is unclear. Trimming left V 7 bases short and J 2 bases short, with 16 bases between. The CDR3 has 15 residues. The germline V gene has CDR1 SEHNR and CDR2 FQNEAQ (reference sequence). This CDR3 is CASTSPLGTTDTQYF. The CDR3 bases are TGTGCCAGCACCTCCCCGTTGGGTACCACAGATACGCAGTATTTT.

This clonotype appeared many times. The J gene is TRBJ2-2, the V gene TRBV6-5; 7 bases fit TRBD1. This CDR3 spans 16 amino acids. Per the germline V gene, CDR1 is MNHEY and CDR2 is SVGAGI. Trimming cost V 0 bases and J 7 bases; bases outside gene matches: 8. This chain's CDR3 is CASSYSPQGVNGELFF. DNA for the CDR3: TGTGCCAGCAGTTACTCTCCGCAGGGGGTCAACGGGGAGCTGTTTTTT.

Ten or more counts support this clonotype. The chain is built from TRBV7-9 and TRBJ1-1; 7 nucleotides align to TRBD1. Trimming took 2 bases from V and 1 from J; bases not matched to a gene: 4. Germline V gene sequence: CDR1 SEHNR, CDR2 FQNEAQ (reference sequence). CDR3 length: 15 amino acids. CDR3 residues: CASSLLTGENTEAFF. CDR3 nucleotide sequence: TGTGCCAGCAGCTTACTTACAGGGGAGAACACTGAAGCTTTCTTT.

This clonotype appeared many times. The V call is TRBV25-1, the J call TRBJ2-1, with 12 nucleotides matching TRBD1. Germline CDR1 reads MGHDK; CDR2 reads SYGVNS. V dropped 5 bases and J dropped 8; count of bases not matched to a gene: 13. This CDR3 has 17 amino acids. The CDR3 DNA is TGTGCCAGCAGTTTATTCTCCGGGACAGGGGGCCGGTATGAGCAGTTCTTC. Protein product: CASSLFSGTGGRYEQFF.

The chain uses TRBV28 and TRBJ2-1, with D uncertain. V gave up 3 bases and J gave up 14 bases, with 11 bases separating them. This CDR3 spans 11 amino acids. Germline CDR1 is MDHEN and CDR2 is SYDVKM. CDR3: CASSFDLRKFF. Written as DNA, the CDR3 is TGTGCCAGCAGTTTCGACTTAAGAAAGTTCTTC. The full variable domain, completed using reference TRBV28 and TRBJ2-1, is DVKVTQSSRYLVKRTGEKVFLECVQDMDHENMFWYRQDPGLGLRLIYFSYDVKMKEKGDIPEGYSVSREKKERFSLILESASTNQTSMYLCASSFDLRKFFGPGTRLTVL.

In this sample, this clonotype turned up once. Since a much larger clone is just one base distant, this may be a read error. V is TRBV29-1 and J is TRBJ2-1; TRBD2 aligns across 10 bases. CDR3 length equals 15 residues. Germline lookup yields CDR1 SQVTM and CDR2 ANQGSEA. CDR3 region: CGVEGLAGVYNEQFF. The CDR3, as DNA: TGCGGCGTTGAAGGTCTAGCGGGAGTGTACAATGAGCAGTTCTTC.

This clonotype was recorded many times. V usage is TRBV29-1 and J usage is TRBJ2-1, with D possibly matching TRBD2 (5 bases). This CDR3 spans 14 amino acids. From germline, CDR1 is SQVTM and CDR2 ANQGSEA. V was cut by 6 bases and J by 4 bases, with 16 bases left in between. The CDR3 region is CSVGSRDAYNEQFF. CDR3 coding DNA: TGCAGCGTGGGGAGCCGTGATGCGTACAATGAGCAGTTCTTC.

This clonotype was seen repeatedly, ten times or more. V gene TRBV7-9 combines with J gene TRBJ2-2; the match to TRBD1 covers 7 bases. Germline V gene sequence: CDR1 SEHNR, CDR2 FQNEAQ (reference sequence). With V trimmed by 3 bases and J by 1 base, 5 bases remained unmatched. This CDR3 is built from 16 residues. The DNA of the CDR3 is TGTGCCAGCAGCTTCCGAGACAGGGTGAACACCGGGGAGCTGTTTTTT. Translating gives CASSFRDRVNTGELFF. Full variable domain (remainder filled in from reference TRBV7-9 and TRBJ2-2): DTGVSQNPRHKITKRGQNVTFRCDPISEHNRLYWYRQTLGQGPEFLTYFQNEAQLEKSRLLSDRFSAERPKGSFSTLEIQRTEQGDSAMYLCASSFRDRVNTGELFFGEGSRLTVL.

This clonotype was observed at least ten times. This chain links TRBV12-3 or TRBV12-4 with TRBJ2-3, with D possibly called TRBD1 or TRBD2 (6 bases each). V lost 7 bases and J 2 bases, leaving 10 bases between the germline ends. The CDR3 totals 13 residues. The CDR3 loop is CASNGGPTDTQYF. In DNA form, the CDR3 reads TGTGCCAGCAACGGGGGCCCCACAGATACGCAGTATTTT.

This clonotype was found many times. This chain uses TRBV19 with TRBJ2-2, with 8 bases fitting TRBD1. The germline V gene encodes CDR1 LNHDA and CDR2 SQIVND (reference sequence). J was trimmed by 7 bases and V by 6 bases; bases with no gene match: 4. This CDR3 has 13 amino acids. The CDR3 loop reads CASSPTGGGELFF. The CDR3 nucleotides read TGTGCCAGTAGCCCCACAGGGGGCGGGGAGCTGTTTTTT. The whole variable domain, filled in from reference TRBV19 and TRBJ2-2, reads DGGITQSPKYLFRKEGQNVTLSCEQNLNHDAMYWYRQDPGQGLRLIYYSQIVNDFQKGDIAEGYSVSREKKESFPLTVTSAQKNPTAFYLCASSPTGGGELFFGEGSRLTVL.

Details on this clonotype: A much larger clone differs by one base, so this may be a read error. The chain employs TRBV20-1 and TRBJ2-7; TRBD2 matches 11 bases. The CDR3 is 13 residues long. Germline V CDR1 and CDR2: DFQATT, SNEGSKA (reference sequence). CDR3 residues: CSAIKTSGNEQHF. Written as DNA, the CDR3 is TGCAGTGCCATTAAGACTAGCGGGAATGAGCAGCACTTC.

J is TRBJ1-5 and V is TRBV5-6, with D perhaps TRBD1 (5 bases). The CDR3 contains 15 residues. Germline-derived CDR1 and CDR2 are SGHDT and YYEEEE. V was trimmed by 2 bases and J by 3 bases, leaving 12 bases between them. This CDR3 reads CASSFGTADNQPQHF. The CDR3 coding sequence is TGTGCCAGCAGCTTTGGGACCGCTGACAATCAGCCCCAGCATTTT.

The chain uses TRBV27 and TRBJ2-2; 7 bases match TRBD1. V lost 5 bases, J lost 1 base, and 7 bases stayed unmatched. The CDR3 extends over 16 amino acids. CDR1 and CDR2 (germline): MNHEY, SMNVEV (reference sequence). The CDR3 loop is CASSPGRGMNTGELFF. The CDR3 coding sequence is TGTGCCAGCAGTCCAGGCAGGGGGATGAACACCGGGGAGCTGTTTTTT.

On this clonotype: This could be a read error, since a much larger clone is one nucleotide away. The rearrangement uses TRBV20-1 and TRBJ2-7; D might be TRBD1 or TRBD2, each matching 6 bases. CDR1 and CDR2 (germline): DFQATT, SNEGSKA (reference sequence). This CDR3 region has 13 residues. The CDR3 DNA reads TGCAGTGCAAGGGGGGACGGGTCCTACGAGCAGCACTTC. Its protein product is CSARGDGSYEQHF.

This clonotype appeared many times. The V call is TRBV5-6, the J call TRBJ1-1; D unclear. Trimming took 4 bases from V and 6 from J, leaving 13 bases between them. The CDR3 covers 13 residues. Germline CDR1 reads SGHDT; CDR2 reads YYEEEE. CDR3 loop: CASSGDGGSEAFF. CDR3 DNA sequence: TGTGCCAGCAGCGGGGATGGTGGATCTGAAGCTTTCTTT.

This clonotype was counted ten times or more. The V and J genes are TRBV7-9 and TRBJ1-5; D is unresolved. Per germline, CDR1 SEHNR and CDR2 FQNEAQ (reference sequence). The CDR3 totals 16 residues. V shed 6 bases and J shed 2 bases, with 17 bases lying between them. The CDR3 loop is CASSPSGLHGNQPQHF. CDR3 nucleotide sequence: TGTGCCAGCAGTCCCTCGGGGTTGCATGGCAATCAGCCCCAGCATTTT.

At least ten counts were recorded for this clonotype. The V gene is TRBV28, the J gene TRBJ2-5; 7 bases fit TRBD1. Germline V CDR1 and CDR2: MDHEN, SYDVKM. The V segment lost 7 bases and the J segment 5 bases; nucleotides outside the gene matches: 16. The CDR3 sequence is 16 residues long. In DNA form, the CDR3 reads TGTGCCAGCACCCTAGGGAGTAGGGGGCTTTTTGAGACCCAGTACTTC. Translation gives CASTLGSRGLFETQYF.

This chain uses TRBV21-1 with TRBJ2-7; TRBD1, the D gene given by the table, was not confirmed from the DNA. TRBV21-1 is marked as a pseudogene. The CDR3 totals 14 residues. CDR3 residues: CASSKDDRKTEQYF. DNA for the CDR3: TGTGCCAGCAGCAAAGATGACAGAAAGACCGAGCAGTACTTC.